This entry lists 25 T cell receptor beta chains sequenced from one sample in a study of human CD8 memory T cell subsets. TCR beta was sequenced from UMI-tagged 5' RACE libraries. TCRdb processed the 5' RACE reads again and assigns one entry to each CDR3 protein, with no DNA. The ten most abundant clones cover less than 5.5% of a sample with roughly 17,000 distinct CDR3 sequences. Sequencing input: CD8+ T cells from PBMCs. The receptors were gathered from a human donor in good health.

The chain employs TRBV7-9 and TRBJ2-2. Germline assignment: CDR1 SEHNR and CDR2 FQNEAQ (reference sequence). The CDR3 has 16 amino acids. The CDR3 loop reads CASSLTDTANTGELFF. The full variable domain, completed using reference TRBV7-9 and TRBJ2-2, is DTGVSQNPRHKITKRGQNVTFRCDPISEHNRLYWYRQTLGQGPEFLTYFQNEAQLEKSRLLSDRFSAERPKGSFSTLEIQRTEQGDSAMYLCASSLTDTANTGELFFGEGSRLTVL.

The gene calls are TRBV4-1 and TRBJ2-7; TCRdb outputs TRBD1, but without DNA this stays unchecked. The CDR3 spans 13 residues. Germline loops: CDR1 MGHRA, CDR2 YSYEKL. The chain's CDR3 is CASSPGRGYEQYF.

The CDR3 loop reads CASSLEQGPYEQYF. This rearrangement joins TRBV5-4 to TRBJ2-7. CDR3 length: 14 residues. Germline CDR1 SGHNT, CDR2 YYREEE (reference sequence).

This rearrangement joins TRBV30 to TRBJ2-3; lacking DNA, the TRBD2 call made by TCRdb goes unchecked. CDR1 is GTSNPN and CDR2 is SVGIG in the germline V gene (reference sequence). The CDR3 is made up of 13 amino acids. CDR3 loop: CAWTSGREDTQYF. Supplemented by reference TRBV30 and TRBJ2-3, the full variable domain reads SQTIHQWPATLVQPVGSPLSLECTVEGTSNPNLYWYRQAAGRGLQLLFYSVGIGQISSEVPQNLSASRPQDRQFILSSKKLLLSDSGFYLCAWTSGREDTQYFGPGTRLTVL.

This clonotype is identified as medium-sized (0.01 to 0.1%) from frequency. V and J are TRBV7-8 and TRBJ1-2. In germline, CDR1 is SGHVS, CDR2 FQNEAQ. The CDR3 consists of 14 residues. CDR3 region: CASSLGAGGYGYTF. The full variable domain, in which reference TRBV7-8 and TRBJ1-2 provide the parts outside the CDR3, is GAGVSQSPRYKVAKRGQDVALRCDPISGHVSLFWYQQALGQGPEFLTYFQNEAQLDKSGLPSDRFFAERPEGSVSTLKIQRTQQEDSAVYLCASSLGAGGYGYTFGSGTRLTVV.

The V gene is TRBV7-9, the J gene TRBJ2-1; TCRdb proposes TRBD2, but this gene call is untestable without DNA. The CDR3 contains 15 residues. In germline, CDR1 is SEHNR, CDR2 FQNEAQ (reference sequence). CDR3 sequence reads: CASSLDPGVGNEQFF. Filled out from reference TRBV7-9 and TRBJ2-1, the complete variable domain reads DTGVSQNPRHKITKRGQNVTFRCDPISEHNRLYWYRQTLGQGPEFLTYFQNEAQLEKSRLLSDRFSAERPKGSFSTLEIQRTEQGDSAMYLCASSLDPGVGNEQFFGPGTRLTVL.

The chain is built from TRBV20-1 and TRBJ2-5; no DNA is available, so the TRBD2 call from TCRdb remains unchecked. This CDR3 has 16 amino acids. Germline V gene data show CDR1 as DFQATT and CDR2 as SNEGSKA (reference sequence). CDR3: CSALNPGLAGMETQYF.

V is TRBV15 and J is TRBJ2-3; TCRdb outputs TRBD1, but without DNA this stays unchecked. This CDR3 comprises 17 residues. Germline CDR1 is LNHNV and CDR2 is YYDKDF (reference sequence). CDR3 in amino acids: CATSRDGQGGDTDTQYF.

The chain recombines TRBV5-4 with TRBJ1-2; TCRdb selects TRBD1, and the lack of DNA leaves this call unchecked. The CDR3 loop spans 13 amino acids. CDR1 is SGHNT and CDR2 is YYREEE in the germline V gene (reference sequence). The CDR3 loop is CASSLQGDYGYTF.

Frequency places this clonotype as medium-sized. This CDR3 is CASSYSGTVNQPQHF. The chain has TRBV6-2 or TRBV6-3 and TRBJ1-5; checking the TCRdb D call of TRBD1 is not possible without DNA. Germline values: CDR1 MNHEY, CDR2 SVGEGT. CDR3 length: 15 amino acids.

The rearrangement uses TRBV15 and TRBJ1-5; as DNA is missing, the TRBD1 call by TCRdb cannot be tested. Per germline, CDR1 LNHNV and CDR2 YYDKDF (reference sequence). The CDR3 is made up of 12 amino acids. The CDR3 reads CATGQGGQPQHF.

J is TRBJ1-2 and V is TRBV5-6; the TCRdb call, TRBD1, lacks DNA for checking. In germline, CDR1 is SGHDT, CDR2 YYEEEE. The CDR3 contains 15 residues. CDR3 residues: CASSLIRDRDYGYTF.

This chain joins TRBV7-6 and TRBJ2-7; no DNA is available, so the TRBD1 call from TCRdb remains unchecked. The germline V gene has CDR1 SGHVS and CDR2 FNYEAQ. The CDR3 extends over 14 amino acids. CDR3 residues: CASSPGQGYYEQYF.

The chain joins TRBV2 to TRBJ1-4; with no DNA, the TCRdb D assignment of TRBD1 cannot be verified. CDR1 is SNHLY, CDR2 FYNNEI, per germline. CDR3 length: 16 residues. The CDR3 protein is CASSVSPGRRDEKLFF.

V usage is TRBV7-9 and J usage is TRBJ2-7; TCRdb indicates TRBD1, and absent DNA this call remains unverified. Germline lookup yields CDR1 SEHNR and CDR2 FQNEAQ (reference sequence). The CDR3 contains 15 residues. CDR3 loop: CASSGRGYPRDEQYF.

The chain uses TRBV27 and TRBJ1-1; TCRdb's D call of TRBD1 is untestable without DNA. Germline CDR1 reads MNHEY; CDR2 reads SMNVEV (reference sequence). This CDR3 has 13 residues. CDR3: CASRTSTNTEAFF.

V gene TRBV4-3 combines with J gene TRBJ2-7. Germline values: CDR1 LGHNA, CDR2 YSLEER. This CDR3 has 13 residues. CDR3 in amino acids: CASSQGWSYEQYF.

The rearrangement uses TRBV7-9 and TRBJ1-5. Per the germline V gene, CDR1 is SEHNR and CDR2 is FQNEAQ (reference sequence). This CDR3 region has 15 residues. The CDR3 reads CASSPSGQSNQPQHF. The whole variable domain, remainder taken from reference TRBV7-9 and TRBJ1-5, is DTGVSQNPRHKITKRGQNVTFRCDPISEHNRLYWYRQTLGQGPEFLTYFQNEAQLEKSRLLSDRFSAERPKGSFSTLEIQRTEQGDSAMYLCASSPSGQSNQPQHFGDGTRLSIL.

The chain employs TRBV7-9 and TRBJ1-1. The CDR3 is made up of 15 amino acids. CDR1 is SEHNR and CDR2 is FQNEAQ in the germline V gene (reference sequence). CDR3 loop: CASSINWAENTEAFF.

V gene TRBV28 combines with J gene TRBJ1-1; TCRdb returns TRBD1, unconfirmable since there is no DNA. From germline, CDR1 is MDHEN and CDR2 SYDVKM. This CDR3 comprises 16 residues. CDR3 sequence: CASSGVYGQQNTEAFF.

According to its frequency, this clonotype is medium-sized. This chain links TRBV20-1 with TRBJ1-3; checking the TCRdb D call of TRBD1 is not possible without DNA. This CDR3 comprises 15 residues. Germline lookup yields CDR1 DFQATT and CDR2 SNEGSKA (reference sequence). The CDR3 is CSAPGTGDTGNTIYF.

V usage is TRBV28 and J usage is TRBJ2-2; TCRdb selects TRBD1, and the lack of DNA leaves this call unchecked. CDR1 MDHEN and CDR2 SYDVKM come from the germline V gene. CDR3 length equals 15 residues. The CDR3 sequence is CASRTVELGPGELFF.

CDR3 in amino acids: CASMAALTSMVQFF. This rearrangement joins TRBV19 to TRBJ2-1; TCRdb selects TRBD2, and the lack of DNA leaves this call unchecked. Germline values: CDR1 LNHDA, CDR2 SQIVND (reference sequence). This CDR3 has 14 residues.

The chain has TRBV2 and TRBJ1-1; TCRdb's D call of TRBD1 is untestable without DNA. The CDR3 consists of 13 residues. Looked up from germline, CDR1 is SNHLY and CDR2 is FYNNEI. The CDR3 loop reads CASRGQGWPEAFF. Filled out from reference TRBV2 and TRBJ1-1, the complete variable domain reads EPEVTQTPSHQVTQMGQEVILRCVPISNHLYFYWYRQILGQKVEFLVSFYNNEISEKSEIFDDQFSVERPDGSNFTLKIRSTKLEDSAMYFCASRGQGWPEAFFGQGTRLTVV.

The J gene is TRBJ2-5, the V gene TRBV7-9; TCRdb gives TRBD1 as the D gene, but with no DNA this cannot be confirmed. This CDR3 has 14 amino acids. The V gene's germline CDR1 is SEHNR and CDR2 FQNEAQ (reference sequence). CDR3 protein: CASSIPDRGETQYF.